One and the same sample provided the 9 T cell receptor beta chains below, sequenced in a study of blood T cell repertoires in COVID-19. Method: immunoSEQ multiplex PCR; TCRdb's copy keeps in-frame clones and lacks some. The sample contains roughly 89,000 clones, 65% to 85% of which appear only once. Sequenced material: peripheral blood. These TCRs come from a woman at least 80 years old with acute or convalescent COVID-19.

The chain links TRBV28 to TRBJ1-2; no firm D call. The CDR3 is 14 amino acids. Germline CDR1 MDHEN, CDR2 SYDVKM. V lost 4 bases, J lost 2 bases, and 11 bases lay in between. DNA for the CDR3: TGTGCCAGCAGTTCCTCGTATGCGAACTATGGCTACACCTTC. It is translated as CASSSSYANYGYTF.

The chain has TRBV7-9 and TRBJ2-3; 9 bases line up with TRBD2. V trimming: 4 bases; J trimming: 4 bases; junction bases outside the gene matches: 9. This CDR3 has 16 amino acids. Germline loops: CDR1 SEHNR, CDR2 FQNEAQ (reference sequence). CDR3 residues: CASSSPAGGEADTQYF. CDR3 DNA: TGTGCCAGCAGCTCCCCCGCGGGGGGGGAGGCAGATACGCAGTATTTT.

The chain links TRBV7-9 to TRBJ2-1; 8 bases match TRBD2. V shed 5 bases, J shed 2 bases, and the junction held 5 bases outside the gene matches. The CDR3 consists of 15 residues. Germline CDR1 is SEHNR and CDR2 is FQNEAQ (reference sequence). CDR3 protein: CASSPGSGAYNEQFF. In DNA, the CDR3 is TGTGCCAGCAGCCCAGGTAGCGGGGCCTACAATGAGCAGTTCTTC.

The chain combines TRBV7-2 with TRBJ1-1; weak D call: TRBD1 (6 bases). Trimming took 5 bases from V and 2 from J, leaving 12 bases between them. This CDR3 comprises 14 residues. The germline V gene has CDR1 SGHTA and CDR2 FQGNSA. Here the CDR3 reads CASSLGQSNTEAFF. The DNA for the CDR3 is TGTGCCAGCAGCCTAGGACAGAGTAACACTGAAGCTTTCTTT.

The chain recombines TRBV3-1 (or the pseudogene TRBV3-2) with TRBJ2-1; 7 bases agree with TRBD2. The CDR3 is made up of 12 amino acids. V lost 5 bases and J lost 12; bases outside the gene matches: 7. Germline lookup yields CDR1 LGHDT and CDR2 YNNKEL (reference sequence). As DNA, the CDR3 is TGTGCCAGCAGCTGGGAACGCGGGGGGCAGTTCTTC. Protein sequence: CASSWERGGQFF.

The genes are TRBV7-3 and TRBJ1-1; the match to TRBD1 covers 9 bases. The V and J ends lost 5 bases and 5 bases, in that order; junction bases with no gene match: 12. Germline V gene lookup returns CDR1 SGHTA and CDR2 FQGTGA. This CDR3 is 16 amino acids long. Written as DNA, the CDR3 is TGTGCCAGCAGCCCCGGGGGACAGGGCTGGGAGACTGAAGCTTTCTTT. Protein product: CASSPGGQGWETEAFF.

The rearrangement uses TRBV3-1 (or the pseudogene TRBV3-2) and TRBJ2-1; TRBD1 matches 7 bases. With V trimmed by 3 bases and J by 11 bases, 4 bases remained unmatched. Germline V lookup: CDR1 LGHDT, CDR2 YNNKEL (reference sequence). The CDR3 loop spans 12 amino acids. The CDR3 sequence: CASSQDRSQQFF. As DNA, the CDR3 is TGTGCCAGCAGCCAGGACAGGTCCCAGCAGTTCTTC.

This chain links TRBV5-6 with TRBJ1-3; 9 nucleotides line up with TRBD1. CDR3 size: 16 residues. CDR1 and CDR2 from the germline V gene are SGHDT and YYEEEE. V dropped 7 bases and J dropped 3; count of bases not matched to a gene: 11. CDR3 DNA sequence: TGTGCCAGCTGTCCTGGGACAGGGACATTTGGAAACACCATATATTTT. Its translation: CASCPGTGTFGNTIYF.

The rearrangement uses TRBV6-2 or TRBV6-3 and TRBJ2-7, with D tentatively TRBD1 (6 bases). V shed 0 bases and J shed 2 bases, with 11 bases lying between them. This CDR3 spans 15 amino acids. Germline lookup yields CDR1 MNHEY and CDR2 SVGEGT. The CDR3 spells CASSYSPQGTYEQYF. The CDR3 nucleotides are TGTGCCAGCAGTTACTCCCCACAGGGAACCTACGAGCAGTACTTC.